This T cell receptor beta chain was obtained from a study of CD8+CD57+ T cells in acquired aplastic anemia. The authors sequenced patients whose flow cytometry had shown CD8+CD57+ cell expansion. Genomic DNA, the template, was used for profiling of the TCR beta VDJ and CDR3. TCRdb analysed the reads with MiXCR anew, one entry per CDR3 protein. The sample lists hundreds of thousands of distinct CDR3 sequences; approximately 33% were seen once. V was pared by 7 bases and J by 0 bases, with 10 bases between. Germline-derived CDR1 and CDR2 are SNHLY and FYNNEI. The CDR3 consists of 15 residues. The sample taken for sequencing was sorted CD4+, CD8+, or CD8+CD57+ T cells (not recorded which) from PBMCs. The TCR was taken from a human donor with aplastic anemia. The chain combines TRBV2 with TRBJ1-6; D is uncertain. CDR3 amino acids: CASMSIASYNSPLHF. DNA for the CDR3: TGTGCCAGCATGTCTATCGCCTCCTATAATTCACCCCTCCACTTT.